The source of this TCR beta chain is a study of human T cells and chemical hapten exposure (dated by TCRdb to about 2021). Turning to the overall study: For sensitization, 2% DPC in acetone was applied to a roughly 2 cm by roughly 2 cm area of upper inner arm skin. Blood samples were taken from patients before sensitization (week 0) and then at 2, 6 and about 24 weeks after DPC sensitization. Alopecia areata with under or over 50% scalp involvement, alopecia totalis and alopecia universalis were represented in the patient cohort, which was mostly female. The libraries were sequenced as a pool, and the TCR yield per sample differed mostly because of small variations in library volumes within the pool. Blood for TCR sequencing was provided by twenty-nine alopecia patients at one to four time points (pre-sensitization, 2, 6 and 24 weeks). Patch testing was performed on the upper back with Finn chambers containing 0.01% DPC, and the patch tests were scored after 6 days according to International Contact Dermatitis Research Group standards. Throughout the study period of roughly 24 weeks, patients also received therapeutic DPC doses to the scalp every week. This study followed changes in the peripheral blood TCR repertoire in vivo during primary and secondary sensitization of alopecia patients to the hapten diphenylcyclopropenone (DPC). The paper as a whole reports these results and caveats: A positive correlation was found between the number of PT1 expanded TCRs and patch test score, with significance reached at thresholds 8, 16 and 32 but not 4. The number of TCRs above 1 in 1000 frequency did not change with DPC sensitization; there was no evidence of global repertoire structure alterations. Expanded TCRs formed significantly more large CDR3 similarity clusters than pre-sensitization or healthy control sets, consistent with antigen-driven responses. Because every patient had alopecia, a presumed autoimmune disease, the patients' immune response might differ from that of healthy individuals. After repeated subsampling, the strength of the expansion versus patch-test correlation and the threshold at which it became significant changed.

For CDR1 and CDR2, the germline V gene lists MNHEY and SVGEGT. The CDR3 starts with the cysteine, ends with the phenylalanine, and has 14 residues. The kept DNA is CDR3 alone, 42 bases in frame from the first base. Germline trimming amounts to 5 bases on V and 11 bases on J, with 11 as the count of junction bases outside the gene matches. As to this clonotype: Its antigen target is currently unknown. The input lacks base qualities; no much larger clone sits a single base away.

Libraries were made using RACE. The instrument was a NextSeq 500. Library preparation attached unique molecular identifiers to individual cDNA molecules for quantitative, reproducible TCR counting. Both TCR alpha and TCR beta chains were sequenced from each blood RNA sample. In the paper's pipeline: The median number of TCRs per sample was over 95,000, ranging from 23,224 to 690,600. The Decombinator software suite was used to annotate V, J and CDR3 in the TCR reads. To make PS versus PT1 abundance plots, every sample was subsampled to the same number of TCRs (28,000). Expanded TCRs were defined as absent before sensitization and observed at least eight times at the 2-week time point. TCRdb reprocessed the public reads (quality trimming at Q25 with fastp, clone calling with MiXCR) and kept in-frame beta chains. Rows matching on CDR3 protein sequence are summarized as one entry with the most common DNA and genes. Here the V and J calls rest on TCRdb's processing, not on the authors' analysis. Recorded for this sample are more than 85,000 distinct CDR3 sequences; 9.5% to 12% of them occurred a single time. The ten biggest clones cover more than 2% of the sample.

The time point label for this specimen denotes: patch test 2, 6 weeks after DPC sensitization. This sample's treatment or condition label indicates: therapeutic diphenylcyclopropenone sensitization with weekly scalp DPC. At each patch-test visit, blood was drawn before the patch test was applied. Eligible patients were aged 18 to 70, diagnosed with alopecia, deemed suitable for DPC therapy, and excluded if pregnant. Total RNA was isolated from unfractionated whole blood collected in Tempus Blood RNA tubes. The sequence was collected from a middle-aged man with alopecia areata. Some clones in this sample may be carry-over from other donors' samples. The sample in question was whole blood, obtained in connection with sensitization to the hapten diphenylcyclopropenone (DPC). The rearranged chain carries TRBV6-2 or TRBV6-3 and TRBJ1-5; 8 bases in between match TRBD1. CDR3 protein: CASSRDRPVWTQHF. The DNA reads TGTGCCAGCAGTAGGGACAGGCCCGTATGGACCCAGCATTTT.